The present entry profiles one TCR beta chain with its context. The antigen remains unidentified. CDR1 PRHDT and CDR2 FYEKMQ come from the germline V gene (reference sequence). The CDR3 is made up of 14 amino acids. V lost 2 bases to trimming and J lost 3 bases, with 10 bases between them. This entry belongs to a study of post-analysis software for immune sequencing data. Turning to the study itself: Recorded disease courses covered relapsing-remitting, secondary progressive and progressive-relapsing multiple sclerosis. Some patients had no subtype annotation. Study findings and constraints: Roughly 5 TRBV segments were significantly more frequent in patients than in controls. TRBV5-6, TRBV5-1 and TRBV20-1 were among these segments. Among multiple sclerosis patients, normalized Chao1 diversity was significantly below that of controls. The F measure placed samples prepared in the same batch into strongly shared clusters.

Tagging with unique molecular identifiers was a feature of the TCR beta cDNA libraries. A single record per CDR3 protein comes from TCRdb applying MiXCR to the PCR reads. This table has hundreds of thousands of distinct CDR3 sequences, about 32% appearing once. The V gene is TRBV13, the J gene TRBJ1-1; D gene ambiguous. Input material: blood. This sequence originates from a girl aged 10 to 17 with multiple sclerosis. CDR3 in amino acids: CASSLIGRHTEAFF. CDR3 nucleotide sequence: TGTGCCAGCAGCTTAATAGGCCGGCACACTGAAGCTTTCTTT.